What follows are 29 T cell receptor beta chains derived from one specimen sequenced in a study of blood T cells in healthy people across ages. PCR was performed a second time for roughly 7 to 11 cycles using a sample-barcoded 5' primer and a J-beta primer mix. Via MiXCR, TCRdb re-called the 5' RACE reads, giving one row per CDR3 protein. The sample lists 1,500,000 or so distinct CDR3 sequences; approximately 60% were seen once. The sequenced sample consisted of blood. These receptors were taken from a man aged 18 to 30 in good health.

This rearrangement joins TRBV25-1 to TRBJ1-2; D may be TRBD1 (6 bases). This CDR3 is built from 15 residues. Germline CDR1 reads MGHDK; CDR2 reads SYGVNS. Trimming removed 1 base from V and 7 bases from J, with 16 bases in between. The chain's CDR3 is CASSESQAGGGGYTF. CDR3 sequence (DNA): TGTGCCAGCAGTGAATCCCAAGCAGGAGGGGGTGGCTACACCTTC.

J is TRBJ2-1 and V is TRBV4-2; the D is unclear. Germline assignment: CDR1 LGHNA and CDR2 YNFKEQ. This CDR3 has 14 residues. The V end was cut by 2 bases, the J end by 10 bases, with 15 bases between. CDR3 in DNA: TGTGCCAGCAGCCAAAGAAGTAACACCGGGGAGCAGTTCTTC. Translating it yields CASSQRSNTGEQFF.

This chain joins TRBV15 and TRBJ2-7; maybe TRBD1 (6 bases). The germline V and J ends were trimmed by 8 bases and 2 bases, with 16 bases remaining between them. Germline values: CDR1 LNHNV, CDR2 YYDKDF (reference sequence). The CDR3 runs to 14 residues. The CDR3 region is CATGKGVIPYEQYF. The CDR3 nucleotides read TGTGCCACCGGTAAGGGGGTGATCCCCTACGAGCAGTACTTC.

The V and J genes are TRBV20-1 and TRBJ2-2; 8 bases are shared with TRBD2. The CDR3 sequence is 15 residues long. Germline trimming cut 6 bases from V and 1 base from J; bases unmatched to any gene: 7. Germline V gives CDR1 DFQATT, CDR2 SNEGSKA (reference sequence). The CDR3, as DNA: TGCAGTGCCATTCCTCTAGCGGGGAACACCGGGGAGCTGTTTTTT. Amino acid sequence: CSAIPLAGNTGELFF.

The V gene is TRBV7-6, the J gene TRBJ2-1, with D possibly TRBD2 on 6 matching bases. The V gene's germline CDR1 is SGHVS and CDR2 FNYEAQ. V was shortened by 7 bases and J by 5 bases, with 15 bases between the two germline ends. This CDR3 has 14 residues. CDR3: CASTQGGGNNEQFF. The CDR3 DNA reads TGTGCCAGCACCCAGGGAGGCGGGAACAATGAGCAGTTCTTC.

V and J are TRBV4-3 and TRBJ1-4, with 7 positions matching TRBD1. This CDR3 is 15 amino acids long. Germline values: CDR1 LGHNA, CDR2 YSLEER. V shed 0 bases, J shed 4 bases, and the junction held 2 bases outside the gene matches. The CDR3 here is CASSQDYRGNEKLFF. In DNA form, the CDR3 reads TGCGCCAGCAGCCAAGACTACAGGGGTAATGAAAAACTGTTTTTT.

In the case of this clonotype: An end of the junction does not agree with germline; a read error may underlie this. The chain recombines TRBV20-1 with TRBJ2-7, with D perhaps TRBD2 (5 bases). The germline V gene has CDR1 DFQATT and CDR2 SNEGSKA (reference sequence). CDR3 length equals 15 residues. CDR3 protein: CSARVAVGRSCEQYF. The CDR3 bases are TGCAGTGCTAGAGTGGCAGTGGGGAGATCCTGCGAGCAGTACTTC.

This clonotype was seen a few times. The chain couples TRBV24-1 to TRBJ2-1; D remains unclear. The CDR3 sequence is 12 residues long. Deletions cut 6 bases from V and 4 bases from J, with 6 bases between. Germline assignment: CDR1 KGHDR and CDR2 SFDVKD. CDR3 coding DNA: TGTGCCACCAGTTCCGTTTACAATGAGCAGTTCTTC. Encoded protein: CATSSVYNEQFF.

V usage is TRBV14 and J usage is TRBJ2-5, with D perhaps matching TRBD1 (5 bases). CDR1 SGHDN and CDR2 FVKESK come from the germline V gene. Trimming removed 1 base from V and 11 bases from J, with 23 bases in between. This CDR3 is built from 16 residues. The CDR3 nucleotides are TGTGCCAGCAGCCAAGCTTCCAGCAGGGTTCATGAAGAGCAGTACTTC. Translated: CASSQASSRVHEEQYF.

This clonotype was counted only a few times. The V gene is TRBV4-3, the J gene TRBJ1-6; 7 bases are a match to TRBD1. The germline gives CDR1 LGHNA, CDR2 YSLEER. The ends lost 4 bases at V and 5 bases at J; junction bases unmatched: 5. There are 15 residues in the CDR3. The CDR3 reads CASSPGTVDNSPLHF. CDR3 sequence (DNA): TGCGCCAGCAGCCCGGGGACAGTCGATAATTCACCCCTCCACTTT.

This chain uses TRBV6-6 with TRBJ2-5, with D possibly TRBD1 on 6 matching bases. There are 14 residues in the CDR3. Germline CDR1 MNHNY, CDR2 SVGAGI (reference sequence). The V end lost 6 bases, the J end lost 1 base, and 12 bases lay between the germline ends. The CDR3 DNA reads TGTGCCAGCAGCCTTACAGGGTTCCAAGAGACCCAGTACTTC. This encodes CASSLTGFQETQYF.

This clonotype has more than one count but fewer than ten. This rearrangement joins TRBV27 to TRBJ2-5; TRBD2 matches at 15 bases. The V gene end was trimmed by 4 bases and the J gene end by 11 bases; junction bases not matched to a gene: 5. This CDR3 is built from 14 residues. The germline V gene has CDR1 MNHEY and CDR2 SMNVEV (reference sequence). The CDR3 DNA is TGTGCCAGCAGTTATTGGACTAGCGGGAGGGAACAGTACTTC. Translated, it gives CASSYWTSGREQYF.

The chain couples TRBV18 to TRBJ2-7; D is unclear. Deletions cut 0 bases from V and 3 bases from J, with 9 bases between. CDR1 KGHSH and CDR2 LQKENI come from the germline V gene. This CDR3 is built from 14 residues. CDR3 DNA sequence: TGTGCCAGCTCACCACCAGAGCGTTTCTACGAGCAGTACTTC. As protein: CASSPPERFYEQYF.

This clonotype was recorded only once. This sequence joins TRBV7-9 and TRBJ2-3; no reliable D call. Germline CDR1 is SEHNR and CDR2 is FQNEAQ (reference sequence). The CDR3 sequence is 16 residues long. V was shortened by 7 bases and J by 2 bases, with 19 bases between the two germline ends. The CDR3 DNA sequence: TGTGCCAGCAACAACTTGTTGGACGGAAACACAGATACGCAGTATTTT. Translated: CASNNLLDGNTDTQYF.

Only one count was recorded for this clonotype. This chain uses TRBV3-1 with TRBJ2-7; the D is unclear. This CDR3 spans 15 amino acids. Germline V gene lookup returns CDR1 LGHDT and CDR2 YNNKEL (reference sequence). V was shortened by 4 bases and J by 2 bases, with 15 bases between the two germline ends. The CDR3 spells CASSPTQNRPYEQYF. CDR3 DNA sequence: TGTGCCAGCAGCCCCACCCAAAACAGACCCTACGAGCAGTACTTC.

The V call is TRBV29-1, the J call TRBJ2-1; 7 nucleotides agree with TRBD1. V lost 1 base to trimming and J lost 8 bases; unmatched junction nucleotides: 5. Germline V gene sequence: CDR1 SQVTM, CDR2 ANQGSEA. This CDR3 spans 13 amino acids. The CDR3 DNA reads TGCAGCGTTGAAGGGACAGGATCGGATGAGCAGTTCTTC. Translated, it gives CSVEGTGSDEQFF.

CDR3 loop: CASSQSGSQYF. DNA for the CDR3: TGTGCCAGCAGCCAAAGCGGAAGCCAGTACTTC. V and J are TRBV14 and TRBJ2-5, with D maybe TRBD2 (5 bases). Trimming removed 2 bases at V and 10 bases at J, with 8 bases between. The CDR3 contains 11 residues. The V gene's germline CDR1 is SGHDN and CDR2 FVKESK.

The chain employs TRBV20-1 and TRBJ2-7; 13 positions match TRBD2. The CDR3 extends over 14 amino acids. Germline loops: CDR1 DFQATT, CDR2 SNEGSKA (reference sequence). Trimming cost V 5 bases and J 2 bases; bases outside gene matches: 3. The CDR3 protein is CSALGLAGTYEQYF. The CDR3, as DNA: TGCAGTGCTTTGGGACTAGCGGGGACCTACGAGCAGTACTTC.

The chain has TRBV5-1 and TRBJ2-7; TRBD2 matches at 8 bases. The closer fit of TRBJ2-5 to the DNA end suggests the J call may be wrong. The CDR3 is made up of 14 amino acids. The germline V gene encodes CDR1 SGHRS and CDR2 YFSETQ. The DNA for the CDR3 is TGCGCCAGCAGCTCCGGGGGGGATCCTGAGACCCAGTACTTC. Its protein is CASSSGGDPETQYF.

This chain links TRBV29-1 with TRBJ2-1; unclear D gene. V was pared by 1 base and J by 4 bases, with 8 bases between. CDR1 SQVTM and CDR2 ANQGSEA come from the germline V gene. The CDR3 contains 13 residues. The DNA of the CDR3 is TGCAGCGTTGAAGCTTCCCGTTACAATGAGCAGTTCTTC. As protein: CSVEASRYNEQFF.

The rearrangement links TRBV11-2 to TRBJ1-6; D uncertain. V lost 5 bases, J lost 8 bases, and 10 bases lay in between. Germline values: CDR1 SGHAT, CDR2 FQNNGV. CDR3 length: 13 amino acids. CDR3 amino acids: CASSPNTDSPLHF. In DNA, the CDR3 is TGTGCCAGCAGCCCCAACACGGATTCACCCCTCCACTTT.

This chain joins TRBV15 and TRBJ2-4; 8 bases agree with TRBD2. With V trimmed by 2 bases and J by 8 bases, 11 bases remained unmatched. This CDR3 spans 16 amino acids. Per the germline V gene, CDR1 is LNHNV and CDR2 is YYDKDF (reference sequence). CDR3 in amino acids: CATSRTRGGGQDIQYF. The CDR3 DNA sequence: TGTGCCACCAGCAGAACCCGGGGCGGGGGGCAGGACATTCAGTACTTC.

There are a few counts of this clonotype. CDR3 sequence (DNA): TGCGCCAGCAGCTCCAGGGGTGGGGCCAACGTCCTGACTTTC. Translation gives CASSSRGGANVLTF. The rearrangement joins TRBV5-1 to TRBJ2-6, with D possibly being TRBD1 (6 bases). The CDR3 sequence is 14 residues long. Trimming took off 3 bases at V and 3 bases at J, with 7 bases between the two ends. Germline V gives CDR1 SGHRS, CDR2 YFSETQ.

This clonotype was picked up one time. The V gene is TRBV7-9, the J gene TRBJ2-3, with D perhaps TRBD2 (6 bases). Trimming stripped 4 bases from V and 4 bases from J, with 18 bases between. This CDR3 has 16 residues. CDR1 SEHNR and CDR2 FQNEAQ come from the germline V gene (reference sequence). In DNA form, the CDR3 reads TGTGCCAGCAGCTCGCGGACCAGCGGGTACTCAGATACGCAGTATTTT. Translation: CASSSRTSGYSDTQYF.

The chain links TRBV27 to TRBJ2-5, with D tentatively TRBD2 (7 bases). Germline V lookup: CDR1 MNHEY, CDR2 SMNVEV (reference sequence). CDR3 length: 15 residues. Deletions cut 4 bases from V and 11 bases from J, with 23 bases between. In DNA form, the CDR3 reads TGTGCCAGCAGTTGGGGGCGGGAGCAGTGGAATGAGCAGTACTTC. Its protein product is CASSWGREQWNEQYF.

This clonotype has only one observation. V usage is TRBV24-1 and J usage is TRBJ2-4, with TRBD1 matching over 9 bases. Matching the DNA end better, TRBJ2-5 makes the J call doubtful. Germline V CDR1 and CDR2: KGHDR, SFDVKD. The CDR3 has 14 residues. For the CDR3, the DNA is TGTGCCACCCGCGGACAGGGGCCCCAAGAGACCCAGTACTTC. Translating it yields CATRGQGPQETQYF.

The chain has TRBV7-2 and TRBJ1-2; D is undetermined. Trimming shortened V by 4 bases and J by 6 bases, and 12 bases separated the two germline ends. Germline V gene sequence: CDR1 SGHTA, CDR2 FQGNSA. This CDR3 is 13 amino acids long. The CDR3, as DNA: TGTGCCAGCAGCTCCGCGGGGAGGCATGGCTACACCTTC. Protein: CASSSAGRHGYTF.

The table lists this clonotype with a count of one. This chain links TRBV20-1 with TRBJ2-4, with 8 bases that match TRBD2. The DNA end lines up better with TRBJ2-7; the J call may be wrong. CDR1 is DFQATT and CDR2 is SNEGSKA in the germline V gene (reference sequence). The CDR3 extends over 15 amino acids. The CDR3 reads CSAQKLSGASYEQYF. DNA of the CDR3: TGCAGTGCACAGAAGCTTAGCGGGGCTTCATACGAGCAGTACTTC.

The chain recombines TRBV5-1 with TRBJ2-5, with 7 nucleotides matching TRBD2. Germline CDR1 SGHRS, CDR2 YFSETQ. V lost 5 bases to trimming and J lost 11 bases; unmatched junction nucleotides: 15. This CDR3 comprises 14 residues. The CDR3 here is CASSWSSGDNEQYF. Here the CDR3 DNA reads TGCGCCAGCAGTTGGTCTAGCGGAGACAATGAGCAGTACTTC.